A single T cell receptor beta chain is shown here with its context. Its antigen is currently unknown. The germline gives CDR1 DFQATT, CDR2 SNEGSKA (reference sequence). V lost 6 bases and J lost 6, with 21 bases in between. The CDR3 has 14 amino acids. The entry originates in a study of response to subunit inactivated influenza vaccine. General study results and limits: Few new T cells, the authors suggested, are recruited by each seasonal influenza vaccination.

TCRdb re-called the RT-PCR reads through MiXCR, storing one row per CDR3 protein. The profile shows just over 300,000 distinct CDR3 sequences, 22% of them singletons. Sequenced here: PBMCs from blood, sampled about 20 months after vaccination. This clonotype originated in a man between 50 and 75 years old who received an inactivated influenza vaccine. The chain couples TRBV20-1 to TRBJ2-7, with D perhaps given as TRBD1 or TRBD2 (5 bases each). The CDR3 coding sequence is TGCAGTGCCCTTGGGGGTTCCTTGGGGTCCGAGCAGTACTTC. It codes for CSALGGSLGSEQYF.